The 15 T cell receptor beta chains given below trace back to one sample, sequenced in a study of tumor-infiltrating lymphocytes in primary liver carcinoma. Without any cell sorting, about 20-31 mg of bulk tissue yielded co-extracted RNA and DNA. Constant-region priming of about 520 ng total RNA yielded TCR beta cDNA. TCR beta libraries came from three nested multiplex PCR rounds using slightly modified ARM-PCR. Rounds one and two of PCR, each of around 11 cycles, were primed with TRBV1-TRBV30 forward primers and a C-beta reverse primer. TCRdb reprocessed the multiplex PCR reads via MiXCR and lists one record per CDR3 protein. This sample yields 45,000 to 65,000 distinct CDR3 sequences, of which about 78% are seen a single time; around a quarter belongs to the top ten. The sequenced sample was liver tumor tissue from sampling region 5. The subset is: tumor region T5, tumor centre. The receptors derive from a man aged 35 to 55 with primary liver carcinoma and hepatitis B virus infection.

This clonotype was seen just once. The junction departs from the called germline gene at one end, perhaps through a read error. V and J are TRBV29-1 and TRBJ2-1; D is perhaps TRBD1 or TRBD2 (5 bases each). Germline loops: CDR1 SQVTM, CDR2 ANQGSEA. The CDR3 consists of 13 residues. This CDR3 reads CSVDPGSGNEEFF. The CDR3 DNA follows: TGCAGCGTTGATCCAGGGAGCGGCAATGAGGAGTTCTTC.

Many counts were recorded for this clonotype. The chain recombines TRBV6-2 or TRBV6-3 with TRBJ1-5; tentative D call: TRBD1 (5 bases). V was shortened by 5 bases and J by 6 bases, with 17 bases between the two germline ends. The germline gives CDR1 MNHEY, CDR2 SVGEGT. There are 15 residues in the CDR3. The CDR3 spells CASSESTQGAQPQHF. DNA of the CDR3: TGTGCCAGCAGTGAATCTACTCAGGGAGCTCAGCCCCAGCATTTT.

Details on this clonotype: The junction departs from the called germline gene at one end, perhaps through a read error. This chain connects TRBV10-2 to TRBJ1-2; a possible D gene is TRBD1 (6 bases). The germline CDR1 and CDR2 sequences are WSHSY and SAAADI. This CDR3 region has 14 residues. The CDR3 sequence is CASSEAGANYGYTF. The CDR3 DNA is TGCGCCAGCAGTGAAGCGGGGGCAAACTACGGCTACACCTTC.

A word on this clonotype: This is likely a read error, given that the CDR3 carries no conserved phenylalanine or tryptophan at its end. The rearrangement joins TRBV7-9 to TRBJ1-2; 7 bases agree with TRBD1. This CDR3 has 16 amino acids. CDR1 and CDR2 (germline): SEHNR, FQNEAQ (reference sequence). The DNA for the CDR3 is TGTGCCAGCAGCGTAGCGACTGAAGGGACAGCTTATGGCTACACCCTC. Its translation is CASSVATEGTAYGYTL.

This clonotype came up once. One end of the junction does not line up with germline, which may come from a read error. This chain links TRBV30 with TRBJ1-1; D remains ambiguous. This CDR3 region has 13 residues. Germline V gene data show CDR1 as GTSNPN and CDR2 as SVGIG (reference sequence). Written as DNA, the CDR3 is TGTGCCTGGAGTGTAAAGGTAGGTAAAGAAGCATTCTTT. The encoded protein is CAWSVKVGKEAFF.

Concerning this clonotype: At one of its ends the junction is not consistent with the germline gene, which may arise from a read error. This sequence joins TRBV6-5 and TRBJ1-3, with 8 bases fitting TRBD1. This CDR3 contains 18 residues. Germline assignment: CDR1 MNHEY and CDR2 SVGAGI. DNA for the CDR3: TGTACCAGCATTCACGGTCCGAGGACAGGGATCGCTGGAAACACCATATATTTT. Its translation: CTSIHGPRTGIAGNTIYF.

In the case of this clonotype: This may be a read error, as it is one base from a much larger clone. The chain combines TRBV18 with TRBJ2-1, with 11 bases lining up with TRBD2. Looked up from germline, CDR1 is KGHSH and CDR2 is LQKENI. The CDR3 is made up of 15 amino acids. V lost 3 bases and J lost 7; bases outside the gene matches: 5. In DNA form, the CDR3 reads TGTGCCAGCTCACCTACTAGCGGGGGTAAGAATGAGCAGTTCTTC. The encoded protein is CASSPTSGGKNEQFF.

In this sample, this clonotype is medium-sized. This chain links TRBV12-3 or TRBV12-4 with TRBJ2-5; TRBD1 aligns across 7 bases. Losses at the gene ends were 8 bases for V and 1 base for J; bases not matched to a gene: 7. The CDR3 totals 14 residues. CDR3 DNA: TGTGCCAGCGCTCAGGGACAGTCCCAAGAGACCCAGTACTTC. It is translated as CASAQGQSQETQYF.

This chain connects TRBV5-5 to TRBJ2-1, with 7 positions matching TRBD2. Per germline, CDR1 SGHKS and CDR2 YYEKEE (reference sequence). V shed 3 bases and J 7 bases; nucleotides not matched to a gene: 13. The CDR3 has 16 residues. CDR3 sequence reads: CASSSLEASGGNEQFF. In DNA form, the CDR3 reads TGTGCCAGCAGCTCCTTAGAAGCTAGCGGCGGGAATGAGCAGTTCTTC.

For this clonotype: An end of the junction does not agree with germline; a read error may underlie this. This chain connects TRBV12-3 or TRBV12-4 to TRBJ2-1; D gene uncertain. This CDR3 contains 11 residues. DNA of the CDR3: TGTGTCAGCATCCGGAGCAATGAACAGTTCTTC. It codes for CVSIRSNEQFF.

Note on this clonotype: Germline and junction disagree at one end, which may indicate a read error. This chain links TRBV29-1 with TRBJ1-1, with 8 bases lining up with TRBD1. This CDR3 is 12 amino acids long. Per the germline V gene, CDR1 is SQVTM and CDR2 is ANQGSEA. The CDR3 sequence: CSVGTGVTEVFF. CDR3 coding DNA: TGCAGTGTAGGGACAGGCGTGACTGAAGTTTTCTTT. Full variable domain (outside the CDR3, taken from reference TRBV29-1 and TRBJ1-1): SAVISQKPSRDICQRGTSLTIQCQVDSQVTMMFWYRQQPGQSLTLIATANQGSEATYESGFVIDKFPISRPNLTFSTLTVSNMSPEDSSIYLCSVGTGVTEVFFGQGTRLTVV.

A remark on this clonotype: The missing conserved phenylalanine or tryptophan at the end of this CDR3 makes a read error likely. V is TRBV4-1 and J is TRBJ1-1; 8 bases map to TRBD1. Losses at the gene ends were 8 bases for V and 3 bases for J; bases not matched to a gene: 14. The CDR3 is 16 amino acids. CDR1 is MGHRA and CDR2 is YSYEKL in the germline V gene. In DNA, the CDR3 is TGCGCCAGCTGTCAAGGTGACAGGGGAAGGGACACTGAAGCTTTCTTA. It encodes CASCQGDRGRDTEAFL.

This clonotype has ten or more counts. V is TRBV7-9 and J is TRBJ2-1; 7 nucleotides align to TRBD2. Germline assignment: CDR1 SEHNR and CDR2 FQNEAQ (reference sequence). The V and J ends lost 7 bases and 2 bases, in that order; junction bases with no gene match: 11. The CDR3 consists of 16 residues. CDR3 nucleotides: TGTGCCAGCAACGATTGGCGAAGCGGGACCTACAATGAGCAGTTCTTC. It translates to CASNDWRSGTYNEQFF.

This clonotype was recorded at least ten times. The gene calls are TRBV7-9 and TRBJ1-1; perhaps TRBD1 as D (5 bases). The CDR3 is 18 residues long. The germline CDR1 and CDR2 sequences are SEHNR and FQNEAQ (reference sequence). V was clipped by 1 base and J by 1 base, with 19 bases between them. CDR3 sequence reads: CASSLGQLRPGPNTEAFF. CDR3 bases: TGTGCCAGCAGCTTAGGCCAACTCCGTCCGGGACCGAACACTGAAGCTTTCTTT.

The genes are TRBV29-1 and TRBJ1-2; tentative D call: TRBD1 (6 bases). Germline V gives CDR1 SQVTM, CDR2 ANQGSEA. The CDR3 consists of 11 residues. The CDR3 coding sequence is TGCAGTGTTCAGGGGTCGGATGACTACACCTTC. It codes for CSVQGSDDYTF.